This T cell receptor beta chain was captured in a study of blood T cell repertoires in COVID-19. Study in general: Collection of acute and convalescent COVID-19 samples took place in the United States, Italy and Spain. T cells, B-cell-depleted T cells, or PBMCs provided the cDNA or gDNA that served as material.

V lost 5 bases to trimming and J lost 7 bases, with 18 bases between them. The germline CDR1 and CDR2 sequences are SGHTS and YDEGEE. CDR3 length: 14 amino acids. How the authors handled the data: Reference gene primers were amplified, and this amplification served to estimate nucleated cell counts. Method: immunoSEQ multiplex PCR; TCRdb's copy keeps in-frame clones and lacks some. V, J and clone size were drawn from that table, and D and trimming were deduced from the DNA. The data show roughly 190,000 clones, roughly 80% seen once. This clonotype was sampled from a human donor with acute or convalescent COVID-19. The donor label of this sample is uncertain. Sequences were obtained from peripheral blood. This chain uses TRBV5-8 with TRBJ1-1; D gene uncertain. Here the CDR3 DNA reads TGTGCCAGCAGTCGGAGGCAGGCAGCCATTGAAGCTTTCTTT. It yields the protein CASSRRQAAIEAFF.